This TCR beta chain originates from a study of T cells after yellow fever vaccination. Overall study findings and caveats: The presence of abundant clonotypes contaminating from the bulk population was possible in FACS-sorted repertoires. The study re-detected most primary-vaccination clones after the booster (around 96% CD4, roughly 91% CD8). Clonotype sharing between CD4 and CD8 compartments was small.

With regard to this clonotype: Its target is unknown.

A process of 5'RACE template switching, which added a universal primer site and UMIs, was used to make TCR cDNA. TCRdb passed the 5' RACE reads through MiXCR, listing each CDR3 protein once. There are 450,000 to 550,000 distinct CDR3 sequences in the sample; 21% occur only once, and about 16% lies in the top ten. The clonotype was recovered from a man younger than 35 who received the YFV17D yellow fever vaccine. Sequenced material: PBMCs, taken more than 20 days after the first yellow fever vaccination.

The CDR3 DNA sequence: TGCGCCAGCAGCCAAGGGACAGGGGGGGACATTCAGTACTTC. This codes for CASSQGTGGDIQYF. This chain joins TRBV4-1 and TRBJ2-4; 10 bases align to TRBD1. Germline values: CDR1 MGHRA, CDR2 YSYEKL. The trim removed 1 base at V and 8 bases at J, leaving 2 bases unmatched. This CDR3 has 14 amino acids.